The rows below give T cell receptor beta chains drawn from one sample of a study of cytomegalovirus exposure and HLA in healthy donors. TCRdb's copy holds only in-frame clones and misses some; the assay was immunoSEQ multiplex PCR. Counted here are 100,000 to 150,000 clones, around 84% occurring once; the ten biggest clones make up 6.3%. The sequenced material came from PBMCs. The receptors come from a woman aged 40 to 50 in good health and CMV-seronegative. Each CDR3 is given with its conserved first and last residue. Fields, in order: J gene, V gene, CDR3 protein.

J gene: TRBJ2-5
V gene: TRBV7-6
CDR3 protein: CASSLEVAGGPVGTQYF

J gene: TRBJ2-7
V gene: TRBV9
CDR3 protein: CASSVGTSVYEQYF

J gene: TRBJ2-1
V gene: TRBV5-4
CDR3 protein: CASSPPGLAANEQFF

J gene: TRBJ1-3
V gene: TRBV19
CDR3 protein: CASKTQGISGNTIYF

J gene: TRBJ2-1
V gene: TRBV9
CDR3 protein: CASSGRDRQILNEQFF

J gene: TRBJ1-5
V gene: TRBV7-9
CDR3 protein: CASSLGTGDWGQPQHF

J gene: TRBJ1-4
V gene: TRBV15
CDR3 protein: CATSRDATGGPTNEKLFF

J gene: TRBJ1-5
V gene: TRBV18
CDR3 protein: CASSQQGGQPQHF

J gene: TRBJ2-1
V gene: TRBV5-1
CDR3 protein: CASTPGGGYNEQFF

J gene: TRBJ2-7
V gene: TRBV11-2
CDR3 protein: CASSFSGSGWYEQYF

J gene: TRBJ1-1
V gene: TRBV19
CDR3 protein: CASSIGRVRTEAFF

J gene: TRBJ2-7
V gene: TRBV7-9
CDR3 protein: CASSPYRPGSYEQYF

J gene: TRBJ2-7
V gene: TRBV9
CDR3 protein: CASSVDLDAAYEQYF

J gene: TRBJ2-1
V gene: TRBV4-1
CDR3 protein: CASSQGLAGGGAYNEQFF

J gene: TRBJ2-7
V gene: TRBV7-2
CDR3 protein: CASSPGLASAYEQYF

J gene: TRBJ1-4
V gene: TRBV5-6
CDR3 protein: CASSLGRVSEKLFF

J gene: TRBJ1-5
V gene: TRBV5-8
CDR3 protein: CASRDRTGINQPQHF

J gene: TRBJ2-3
V gene: TRBV7-9
CDR3 protein: CASSPGAGGSDTQYF

J gene: TRBJ1-2
V gene: TRBV2
CDR3 protein: CASSSPRDIYGYTF

J gene: TRBJ1-2
V gene: TRBV28
CDR3 protein: CASFPGQGNGYTF

J gene: TRBJ1-4
V gene: TRBV18
CDR3 protein: CASSRRGEKLFF

J gene: TRBJ2-3
V gene: TRBV6-5
CDR3 protein: CASSYPGDRATDTQYF

J gene: TRBJ2-2
V gene: TRBV7-9
CDR3 protein: CAISFRDRGHGELFF

J gene: TRBJ1-1
V gene: TRBV6-5
CDR3 protein: CASLGGTEAFF

J gene: TRBJ2-1
V gene: TRBV28
CDR3 protein: CASSLGLGEQFF

J gene: TRBJ2-1
V gene: TRBV21-1
CDR3 protein: CASSLGLAGLEQFF

J gene: TRBJ1-5
V gene: TRBV6-6
CDR3 protein: CASSYSGGDNQPQHF

J gene: TRBJ2-3
V gene: TRBV7-9
CDR3 protein: CSSRSERQGTTDTQYF

J gene: TRBJ1-1
V gene: TRBV10-2
CDR3 protein: CASSTDRANTEAFF

J gene: TRBJ2-7
V gene: TRBV15
CDR3 protein: CATSRDPGGEQYF

J gene: TRBJ2-4
V gene: TRBV28
CDR3 protein: CASSSITGSRGNIQYF

J gene: TRBJ2-7
V gene: TRBV5-1
CDR3 protein: CASSGTSGSEQYF

J gene: TRBJ2-6
V gene: TRBV28
CDR3 protein: CASSLTSGANGLTF

J gene: TRBJ2-3
V gene: TRBV4-1
CDR3 protein: CASSLVNPADTQYF

J gene: TRBJ2-7
V gene: TRBV10-3
CDR3 protein: CATEDSYSYEQYF

J gene: TRBJ1-2
V gene: TRBV5-1
CDR3 protein: CASSLGVSYYGYTF

J gene: TRBJ2-4
V gene: TRBV5-4
CDR3 protein: CASSSPLGSGENIQYF

J gene: TRBJ1-2
V gene: TRBV19
CDR3 protein: CASRQGSNYGYTF

J gene: TRBJ2-7
V gene: TRBV15
CDR3 protein: CATSRDLRKEQYF

J gene: TRBJ1-2
V gene: TRBV16
CDR3 protein: CASSQYYPGRHYGYTF

J gene: TRBJ2-3
V gene: TRBV6-5
CDR3 protein: CASSYRGWNTDTQYF

J gene: TRBJ2-3
V gene: TRBV21-1
CDR3 protein: CASSKENGEDTQYF

J gene: TRBJ2-1
V gene: TRBV6-4
CDR3 protein: CASSGASGSREQFF

J gene: .
V gene: TRBV18
CDR3 protein: CASSLFTAGTGSYEQYF

J gene: TRBJ2-3
V gene: TRBV11-1
CDR3 protein: CASSLSLTDTQYF

J gene: TRBJ1-1
V gene: TRBV7-9
CDR3 protein: CSSSPEGRTEAFF

J gene: TRBJ1-2
V gene: TRBV18
CDR3 protein: CASSIGQGDYGYTF

J gene: TRBJ2-7
V gene: TRBV5-6
CDR3 protein: CASTFGAGAYEQYF

J gene: TRBJ2-3
V gene: TRBV29-1
CDR3 protein: CSVEGGLSTDTQYF

J gene: TRBJ2-7
V gene: TRBV27
CDR3 protein: CASSWREAGYEQYF

J gene: TRBJ1-5
V gene: TRBV28
CDR3 protein: CASNGGANQPQHF

J gene: TRBJ2-5
V gene: TRBV5-1
CDR3 protein: CASSSPLGQETQYF

J gene: TRBJ1-5
V gene: TRBV6-6
CDR3 protein: CASSSRDRGGNQPQHF

J gene: TRBJ2-6
V gene: TRBV2
CDR3 protein: CASSDKSSSGANGLTF

J gene: TRBJ1-1
V gene: TRBV11-1
CDR3 protein: CASSFNRGEEAFF